These T cell receptor beta chains were read from a single sample in a study of response to subunit inactivated influenza vaccine. MiXCR was run by TCRdb on the RT-PCR reads, yielding one entry per CDR3 protein. The data hold roughly 650,000 distinct CDR3 sequences, with 15% to 18% observed a single time. The specimen was PBMCs from blood, collected approximately 12 days after vaccination. These receptors were collected from a man in his forties or fifties who received an inactivated influenza vaccine. Both conserved end residues are part of each CDR3. A D gene is named only where the DNA matches it firmly. Only some rows state a clone size, as once, few, many or a class for expanded clones.

CDR3 length: 13
J gene: TRBJ1-5
clone size: NA
D gene: TRBD1
V gene: TRBV20-1
CDR3 protein: CSARQGAGQPQHF
CDR3 DNA: TGCAGTGCGCGACAGGGGGCTGGTCAGCCCCAGCATTTT

CDR3 length: 13
J gene: TRBJ2-7
clone size: few
D gene: NA
V gene: TRBV12-3/TRBV12-4
CDR3 protein: CASKGGWGYEQYF
CDR3 DNA: TGTGCCAGCAAGGGGGGCTGGGGGTACGAGCAGTACTTC

CDR3 length: 15
J gene: TRBJ2-7
clone size: few
D gene: NA
V gene: TRBV30
CDR3 protein: CAWTTSGDLTPEQYF
CDR3 DNA: TGTGCCTGGACCACGTCAGGGGACCTTACCCCCGAGCAGTACTTC

CDR3 length: 16
J gene: TRBJ1-5
clone size: few
D gene: NA
V gene: TRBV6-1
CDR3 protein: CASSEAGHYSNQPQHF
CDR3 DNA: TGTGCCAGCAGTGAGGCCGGCCATTATAGCAATCAGCCCCAGCATTTT

CDR3 length: 17
J gene: TRBJ2-2
clone size: few
D gene: NA
V gene: TRBV4-3
CDR3 protein: CASSQDLGGANTGELFF
CDR3 DNA: TGCGCCAGCAGCCAAGATCTTGGCGGCGCGAACACCGGGGAGCTGTTTTTT

CDR3 length: 14
J gene: TRBJ2-5
clone size: few
D gene: NA
V gene: TRBV2
CDR3 protein: CASSPPSLGETQYF
CDR3 DNA: TGTGCCAGCAGCCCCCCGTCCCTCGGAGAGACCCAGTACTTC

CDR3 length: 15
J gene: TRBJ1-1
clone size: NA
D gene: NA
V gene: TRBV6-1
CDR3 protein: CASSTSGGVNTEAFF
CDR3 DNA: TGTGCCAGCAGTACGTCCGGGGGAGTGAACACTGAAGCTTTCTTT

CDR3 length: 14
J gene: TRBJ2-3
clone size: many
D gene: TRBD2
V gene: TRBV5-1
CDR3 protein: CASSLRLATDTQYF
CDR3 DNA: TGCGCCAGCAGCTTAAGACTAGCCACAGATACGCAGTATTTT

CDR3 length: 13
J gene: TRBJ1-6
clone size: many
D gene: NA
V gene: TRBV6-1
CDR3 protein: CASSLGFGSPLHF
CDR3 DNA: TGTGCCAGCAGTCTGGGTTTCGGTTCACCCCTCCACTTT

CDR3 length: 17
J gene: TRBJ2-1
clone size: NA
D gene: NA
V gene: TRBV6-5
CDR3 protein: CASSYTASAPPYNEQFF
CDR3 DNA: TGTGCCAGCAGTTACACAGCTAGCGCTCCCCCATACAATGAGCAGTTCTTC

CDR3 length: 16
J gene: TRBJ2-7
clone size: few
D gene: TRBD2
V gene: TRBV20-1
CDR3 protein: CSARDTSGRISYEQYF
CDR3 DNA: TGCAGTGCTAGAGATACTAGCGGGAGAATTTCCTACGAGCAGTACTTC

CDR3 length: 12
J gene: TRBJ1-2
clone size: NA
D gene: NA
V gene: TRBV29-1
CDR3 protein: CSAGDVSYGYTF
CDR3 DNA: TGCAGCGCCGGCGACGTTAGTTATGGCTACACCTTC

CDR3 length: 16
J gene: TRBJ2-7
clone size: NA
D gene: TRBD2
V gene: TRBV7-2
CDR3 protein: CASSSRRAGGTYEQYF
CDR3 DNA: TGTGCCAGCAGCTCCCGGAGGGCGGGAGGGACCTACGAGCAGTACTTC

CDR3 length: 14
J gene: TRBJ2-5
clone size: few
D gene: NA
V gene: TRBV7-2
CDR3 protein: CASSYSSRVETQYF
CDR3 DNA: TGTGCCAGCAGCTACAGCTCTAGGGTCGAGACCCAGTACTTC

CDR3 length: 14
J gene: TRBJ1-5
clone size: many
D gene: NA
V gene: TRBV20-1
CDR3 protein: CSATDKSGNQPQHF
CDR3 DNA: TGCAGTGCTACCGACAAGTCAGGCAATCAGCCCCAGCATTTT

CDR3 length: 16
J gene: TRBJ2-2
clone size: many
D gene: NA
V gene: TRBV7-2
CDR3 protein: CASSLAGFVDTGELFF
CDR3 DNA: TGTGCCAGCAGCTTAGCAGGGTTCGTGGACACCGGGGAGCTGTTTTTT

CDR3 length: 12
J gene: TRBJ1-1
clone size: few
D gene: TRBD1
V gene: TRBV20-1
CDR3 protein: CSAIDRAAEAFF
CDR3 DNA: TGCAGTGCTATAGACAGGGCTGCTGAAGCTTTCTTT

CDR3 length: 16
J gene: TRBJ2-1
clone size: NA
D gene: NA
V gene: TRBV5-1
CDR3 protein: CASSLGSGPSYNEQFF
CDR3 DNA: TGCGCCAGCAGCTTGGGGTCGGGGCCCTCCTACAATGAGCAGTTCTTC

CDR3 length: 15
J gene: TRBJ2-2
clone size: NA
D gene: TRBD1
V gene: TRBV7-7
CDR3 protein: CARITGGPNTGELFF
CDR3 DNA: TGTGCCAGAATCACAGGGGGCCCGAACACCGGGGAGCTGTTTTTT

CDR3 length: 15
J gene: TRBJ1-2
clone size: few
D gene: TRBD1
V gene: TRBV28
CDR3 protein: CASSTNRGQGYGYTF
CDR3 DNA: TGTGCCAGCAGTACTAACAGGGGGCAGGGCTATGGCTACACCTTC

CDR3 length: 16
J gene: TRBJ2-3
clone size: few
D gene: TRBD2
V gene: TRBV27
CDR3 protein: CASSPQRGVNTDTQYF
CDR3 DNA: TGTGCCAGCAGTCCCCAGCGGGGGGTAAACACAGATACGCAGTATTTT

CDR3 length: 17
J gene: TRBJ2-2
clone size: few
D gene: TRBD2
V gene: TRBV5-1
CDR3 protein: CASSSPVRGRYHRELFF
CDR3 DNA: TGCGCCAGCAGCTCGCCCGTACGCGGGAGGTACCACCGGGAGCTGTTTTTT

CDR3 length: 16
J gene: TRBJ2-1
clone size: NA
D gene: NA
V gene: TRBV18
CDR3 protein: CASSPPNGEGDRRQFF
CDR3 DNA: TGTGCCAGCTCACCACCAAACGGAGAGGGGGACCGCAGGCAGTTCTTC

CDR3 length: 12
J gene: TRBJ1-2
clone size: NA
D gene: NA
V gene: TRBV6-1
CDR3 protein: CASSEAPGLKTF
CDR3 DNA: TGTGCCAGCAGTGAAGCGCCCGGCCTAAAGACCTTC